This T cell receptor (beta chain) emerged from a study of blood T cell repertoires in COVID-19. In the source study's methods: The assay estimated nucleated cells by amplifying reference gene primers. Profiled with immunoSEQ multiplex PCR; TCRdb holds only in-frame clones, not every one. The V and J calls and clone size were taken over from that table, and D and trimming were inferred from the DNA. The table shows around 220,000 clones, with 70% to 90% occurring only once. Germline V lookup: CDR1 SGHTA, CDR2 FQGNSA. The V and J ends lost 3 bases and 4 bases, in that order; junction bases with no gene match: 8. CDR3 length: 16 amino acids.

Sample: peripheral blood. The chain combines TRBV7-2 with TRBJ1-2; 10 positions agree with TRBD1. The TCR originated in a man aged 45-60 years with acute or convalescent COVID-19. This CDR3 reads CASSLDAGTGAYGYTF. The CDR3 coding sequence is TGTGCCAGCAGCTTGGATGCCGGGACAGGGGCCTATGGCTACACCTTC. The full variable domain, completed using reference TRBV7-2 and TRBJ1-2, is GAGVSQSPSNKVTEKGKDVELRCDPISGHTALYWYRQSLGQGLEFLIYFQGNSAPDKSGLPSDRFSAERTGGSVSTLTIQRTQQEDSAVYLCASSLDAGTGAYGYTFGSGTRLTVV.